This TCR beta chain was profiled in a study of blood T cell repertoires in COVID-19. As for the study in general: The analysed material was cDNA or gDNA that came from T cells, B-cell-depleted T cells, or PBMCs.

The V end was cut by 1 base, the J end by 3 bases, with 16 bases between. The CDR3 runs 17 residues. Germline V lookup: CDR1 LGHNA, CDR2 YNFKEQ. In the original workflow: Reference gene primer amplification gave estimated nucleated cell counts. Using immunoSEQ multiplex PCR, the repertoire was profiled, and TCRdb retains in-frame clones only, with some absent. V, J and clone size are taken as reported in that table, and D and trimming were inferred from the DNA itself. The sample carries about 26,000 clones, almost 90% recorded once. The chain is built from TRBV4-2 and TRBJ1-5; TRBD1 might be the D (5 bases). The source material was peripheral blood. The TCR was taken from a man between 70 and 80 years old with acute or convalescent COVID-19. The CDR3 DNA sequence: TGTGCCAGCAGCCAAGGGGGGAGGCAGGGTAACAATCAGCCCCAGCATTTT. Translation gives CASSQGGRQGNNQPQHF.